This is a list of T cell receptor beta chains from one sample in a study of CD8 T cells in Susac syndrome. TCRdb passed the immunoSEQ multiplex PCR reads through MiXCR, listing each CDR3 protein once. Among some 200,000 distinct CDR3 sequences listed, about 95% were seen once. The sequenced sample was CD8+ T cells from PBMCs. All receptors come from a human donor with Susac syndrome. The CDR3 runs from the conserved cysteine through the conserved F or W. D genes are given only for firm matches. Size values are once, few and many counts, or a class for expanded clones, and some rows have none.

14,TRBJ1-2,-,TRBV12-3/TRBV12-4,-,TGTGCCAGCACCTTAGGTGGATACAACTATGGCTACACCTTC,CASTLGGYNYGYTF
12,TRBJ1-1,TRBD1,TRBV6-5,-,TGTGCCAGCAGTTACCCAGGGGGAGAAGCTTTCTTT,CASSYPGGEAFF
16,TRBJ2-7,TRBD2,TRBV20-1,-,TGCAGTGCTAGAGATAGGACTAGCCCACTCTCCTACGAGCAGTACTTC,CSARDRTSPLSYEQYF
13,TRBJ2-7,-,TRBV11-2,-,TGTGCCAGCAGCTCGCACTCCTCCTACGAGCAGTACTTC,CASSSHSSYEQYF
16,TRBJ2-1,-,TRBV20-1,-,TGCAGTGCTAGAGATCGGCTTAAGGGAGCCGTTAATGAGCAGTTCTTC,CSARDRLKGAVNEQFF
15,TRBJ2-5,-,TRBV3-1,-,TGTGCCAGCAGCCCCCCATTGACGGAAGGAGAGACCCAGTACTTC,CASSPPLTEGETQYF
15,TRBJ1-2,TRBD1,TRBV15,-,TGTGCCACCAGCATCCCCGAGACAGGGGGCCTAGGCTACACCTTC,CATSIPETGGLGYTF
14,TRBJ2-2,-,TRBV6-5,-,TGTGCCAGCATTTCAGGACAGAACACCGGGGAGCTGTTTTTT,CASISGQNTGELFF
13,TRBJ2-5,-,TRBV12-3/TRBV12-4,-,TGTGCCAGCAGTTCCCCTAGCTTGGAGACCCAGTACTTC,CASSSPSLETQYF
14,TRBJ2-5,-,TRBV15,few,TGTGCCACCAGCAGAGATCGCGGAAAAGAGACCCAGTACTTC,CATSRDRGKETQYF
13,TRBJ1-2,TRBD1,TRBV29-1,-,TGCAGCACTCCCCGACAGGGGAACTATGGCTACACCTTC,CSTPRQGNYGYTF
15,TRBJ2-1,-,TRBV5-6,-,TGTGCCAGCAGCTTGTTAACTAGCAGAGACAATGAGCAGTTCTTC,CASSLLTSRDNEQFF
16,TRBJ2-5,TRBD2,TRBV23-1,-,TGCGCCAGCAGTCAATCGACTAGCGGGGGCAGGGAGACCCAGTACTTC,CASSQSTSGGRETQYF
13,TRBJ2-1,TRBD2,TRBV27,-,TGTGCCAGCAGTTCGATAGCGGGCAATGAGCAGTTCTTC,CASSSIAGNEQFF
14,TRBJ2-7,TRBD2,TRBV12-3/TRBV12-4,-,TGTGCCAGCAGTCGACTAGCCAATTACTACGAGCAGTACTTC,CASSRLANYYEQYF
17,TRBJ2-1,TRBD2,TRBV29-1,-,TGCAGCGTTGAAATGGGACTAGCGATGAGCTCCTACAATGAGCAGTTCTTC,CSVEMGLAMSSYNEQFF
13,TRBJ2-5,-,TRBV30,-,TGTGCCTGGAGTGATACTACCTGGGAGACCCAGTACTTC,CAWSDTTWETQYF
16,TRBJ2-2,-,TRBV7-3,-,TGTGCCAGCAGCTTATCGCACGATATGGAGACCGGGGAGCTGTTTTTT,CASSLSHDMETGELFF
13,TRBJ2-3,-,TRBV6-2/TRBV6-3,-,TGTGCCAGCAGTCCTGACAACCTTGATACGCAGTATTTT,CASSPDNLDTQYF
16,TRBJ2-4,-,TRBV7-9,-,TGTGCCAGCAGCTTCTACCTAGGGGAGGAGATAAACATTCAGTACTTC,CASSFYLGEEINIQYF
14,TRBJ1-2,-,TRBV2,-,TGTGCCAGCAGAGGGGACCGGACCTATAGTGGCTACACCTTC,CASRGDRTYSGYTF
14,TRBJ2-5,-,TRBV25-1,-,TGTGCCAGCAGTCCCCCGACAGGCGTCGAGACCCAGTACTTC,CASSPPTGVETQYF
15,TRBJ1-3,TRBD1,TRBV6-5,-,TGTGCCAGCAGACGGGACAGGGTTTCTGAAAACACCATATATTTT,CASRRDRVSENTIYF
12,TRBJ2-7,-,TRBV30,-,TGTGCCTGGGGGGGTTTCGGGGACGAGCAGTACTTC,CAWGGFGDEQYF
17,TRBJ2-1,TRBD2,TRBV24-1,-,TGTGCCACCAGTGATGGCCTAGCGGGAGGGTCCTACAATGAGCAGTTCTTC,CATSDGLAGGSYNEQFF
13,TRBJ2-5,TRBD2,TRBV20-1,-,TGCAGTGGTATTAGCGGGGGGGCGGAGACCCAGTACTTC,CSGISGGAETQYF
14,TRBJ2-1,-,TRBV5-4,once,TGTGCCAGCAGCTTCGGCAGGACGGACAATGAGCAGTTCTTC,CASSFGRTDNEQFF
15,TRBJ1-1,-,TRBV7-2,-,TGTGCCAGCAGCTTAGCGCAGGGACTGAACACTGAAGCTTTCTTT,CASSLAQGLNTEAFF
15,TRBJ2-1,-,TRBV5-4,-,TGTGCCAGCAGCTTGGAAGGCGGGCCCTACAATGAGCAGTTCTTC,CASSLEGGPYNEQFF
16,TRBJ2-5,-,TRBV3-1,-,TGTGCCAGCAGCCCCTTTGGAGGGGGGCGGCAAGAGACCCAGTACTTC,CASSPFGGGRQETQYF
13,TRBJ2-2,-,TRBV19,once,TGTGCCACCGGACAGTTCTCCCAGGGGGAGCTGTTTTTT,CATGQFSQGELFF
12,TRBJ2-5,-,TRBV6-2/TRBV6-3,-,TGTGCCAGCAGTTACGTCGGGGAGACCCAGTACTTC,CASSYVGETQYF